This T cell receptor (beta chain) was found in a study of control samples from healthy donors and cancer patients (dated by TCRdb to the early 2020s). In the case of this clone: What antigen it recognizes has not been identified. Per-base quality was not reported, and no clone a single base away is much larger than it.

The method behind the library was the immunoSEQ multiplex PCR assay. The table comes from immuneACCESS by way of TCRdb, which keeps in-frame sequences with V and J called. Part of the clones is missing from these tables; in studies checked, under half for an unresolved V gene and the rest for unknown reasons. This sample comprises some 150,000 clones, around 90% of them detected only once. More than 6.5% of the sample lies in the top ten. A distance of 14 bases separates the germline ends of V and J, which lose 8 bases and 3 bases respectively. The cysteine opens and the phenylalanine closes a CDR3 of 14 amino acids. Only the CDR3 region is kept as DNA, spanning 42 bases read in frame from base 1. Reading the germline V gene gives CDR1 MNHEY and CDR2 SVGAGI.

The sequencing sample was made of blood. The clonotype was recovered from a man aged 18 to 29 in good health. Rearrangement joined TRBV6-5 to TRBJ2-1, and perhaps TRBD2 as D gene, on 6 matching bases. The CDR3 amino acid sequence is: CASAPGGLYNEQFF. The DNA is TGTGCCAGCGCCCCCGGGGGACTCTACAATGAGCAGTTCTTC.